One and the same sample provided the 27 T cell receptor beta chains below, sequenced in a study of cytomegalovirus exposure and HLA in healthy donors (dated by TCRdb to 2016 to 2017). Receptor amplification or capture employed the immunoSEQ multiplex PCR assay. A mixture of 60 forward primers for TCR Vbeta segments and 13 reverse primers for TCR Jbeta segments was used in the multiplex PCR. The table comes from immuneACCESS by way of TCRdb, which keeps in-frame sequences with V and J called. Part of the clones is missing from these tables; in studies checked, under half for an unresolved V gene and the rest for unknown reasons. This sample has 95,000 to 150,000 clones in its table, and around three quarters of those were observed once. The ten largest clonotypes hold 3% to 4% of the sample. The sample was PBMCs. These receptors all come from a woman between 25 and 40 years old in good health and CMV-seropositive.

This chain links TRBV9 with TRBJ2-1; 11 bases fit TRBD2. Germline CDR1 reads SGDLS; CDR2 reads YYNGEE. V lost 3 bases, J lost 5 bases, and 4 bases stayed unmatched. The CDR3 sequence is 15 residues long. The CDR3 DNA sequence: TGTGCCAGCAGCGCGGGTAGCGGGGGGGACAATGAGCAGTTCTTC. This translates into CASSAGSGGDNEQFF.

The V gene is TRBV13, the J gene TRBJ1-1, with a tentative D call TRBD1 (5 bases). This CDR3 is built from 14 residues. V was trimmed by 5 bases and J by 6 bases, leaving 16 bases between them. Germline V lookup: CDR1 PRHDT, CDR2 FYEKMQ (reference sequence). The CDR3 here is CASSATRQWAEAFF. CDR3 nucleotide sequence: TGTGCCAGCAGCGCAACCCGACAGTGGGCTGAAGCTTTCTTT.

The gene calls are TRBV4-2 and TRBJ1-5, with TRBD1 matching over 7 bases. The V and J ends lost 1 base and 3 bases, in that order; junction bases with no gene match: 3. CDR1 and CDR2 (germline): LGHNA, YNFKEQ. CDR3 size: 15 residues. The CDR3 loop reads CASSQGTGLNQPQHF. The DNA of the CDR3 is TGTGCCAGCAGCCAAGGGACAGGCCTCAATCAGCCCCAGCATTTT.

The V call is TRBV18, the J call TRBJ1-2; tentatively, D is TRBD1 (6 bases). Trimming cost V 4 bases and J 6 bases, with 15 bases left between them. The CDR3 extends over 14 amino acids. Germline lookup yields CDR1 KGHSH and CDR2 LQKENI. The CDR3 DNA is TGTGCCAGCTCACGGAACAGGGAAATCGATGGCTACACCTTC. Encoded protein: CASSRNREIDGYTF.

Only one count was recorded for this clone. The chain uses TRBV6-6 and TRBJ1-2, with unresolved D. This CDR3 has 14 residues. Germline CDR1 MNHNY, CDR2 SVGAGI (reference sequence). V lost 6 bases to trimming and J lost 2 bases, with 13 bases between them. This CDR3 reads CASSRRGDNYGYTF. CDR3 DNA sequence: TGTGCCAGCAGCCGGAGAGGCGACAACTATGGCTACACCTTC.

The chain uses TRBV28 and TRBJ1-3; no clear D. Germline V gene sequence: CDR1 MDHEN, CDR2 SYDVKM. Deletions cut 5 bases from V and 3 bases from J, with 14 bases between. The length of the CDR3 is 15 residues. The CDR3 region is CASSEVSLRGNTIYF. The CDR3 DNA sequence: TGTGCCAGCAGTGAGGTTTCTCTCCGTGGAAACACCATATATTTT.

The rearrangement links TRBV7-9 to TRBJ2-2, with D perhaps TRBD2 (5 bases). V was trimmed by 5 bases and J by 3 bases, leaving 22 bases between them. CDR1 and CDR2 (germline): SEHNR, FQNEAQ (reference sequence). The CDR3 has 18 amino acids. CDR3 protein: CASSPTGPPYSDTGELFF. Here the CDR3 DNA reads TGTGCCAGCAGCCCGACCGGGCCCCCCTATAGCGACACCGGGGAGCTGTTTTTT.

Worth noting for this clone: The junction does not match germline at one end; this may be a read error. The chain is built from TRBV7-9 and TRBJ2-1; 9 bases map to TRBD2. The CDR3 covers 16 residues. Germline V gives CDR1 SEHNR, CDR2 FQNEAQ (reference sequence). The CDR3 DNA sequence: TGTTCCAGCAGAGTTTATAGCGGGGGAGGCTGGGATGAGCAGTTCTTC. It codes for CSSRVYSGGGWDEQFF.

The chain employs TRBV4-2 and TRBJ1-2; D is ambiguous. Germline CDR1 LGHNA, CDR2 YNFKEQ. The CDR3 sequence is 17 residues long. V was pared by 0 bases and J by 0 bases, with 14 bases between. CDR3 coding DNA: TGTGCCAGCAGCCAAGATCTGAGGGCCTACGCTAACTATGGCTACACCTTC. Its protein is CASSQDLRAYANYGYTF.

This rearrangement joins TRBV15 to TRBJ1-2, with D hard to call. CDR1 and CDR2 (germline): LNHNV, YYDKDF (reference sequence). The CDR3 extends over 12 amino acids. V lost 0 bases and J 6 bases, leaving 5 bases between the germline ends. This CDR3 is CATSRDFNGYTF. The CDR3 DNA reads TGTGCCACCAGCAGAGATTTCAATGGCTACACCTTC.

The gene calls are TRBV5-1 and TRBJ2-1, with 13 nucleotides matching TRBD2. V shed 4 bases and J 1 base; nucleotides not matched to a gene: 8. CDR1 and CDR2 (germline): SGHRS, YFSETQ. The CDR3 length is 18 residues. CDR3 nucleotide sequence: TGCGCCAGCAGCGGGGGACTAGCGGGGCTACGGTCCTACAATGAGCAGTTCTTC. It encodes CASSGGLAGLRSYNEQFF.

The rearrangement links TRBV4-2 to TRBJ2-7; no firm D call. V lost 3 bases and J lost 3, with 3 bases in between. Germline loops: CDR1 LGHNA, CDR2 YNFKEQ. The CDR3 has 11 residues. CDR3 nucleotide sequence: TGTGCCAGCAGCCACCTCTACGAGCAGTACTTC. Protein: CASSHLYEQYF.

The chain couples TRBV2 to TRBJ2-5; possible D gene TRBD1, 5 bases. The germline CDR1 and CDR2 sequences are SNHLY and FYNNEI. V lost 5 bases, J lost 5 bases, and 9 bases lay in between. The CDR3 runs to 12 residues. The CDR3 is CASSRHRETQYF. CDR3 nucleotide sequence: TGTGCCAGCAGTCGACACAGGGAGACCCAGTACTTC. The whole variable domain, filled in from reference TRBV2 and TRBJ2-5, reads EPEVTQTPSHQVTQMGQEVILRCVPISNHLYFYWYRQILGQKVEFLVSFYNNEISEKSEIFDDQFSVERPDGSNFTLKIRSTKLEDSAMYFCASSRHRETQYFGPGTRLLVL.

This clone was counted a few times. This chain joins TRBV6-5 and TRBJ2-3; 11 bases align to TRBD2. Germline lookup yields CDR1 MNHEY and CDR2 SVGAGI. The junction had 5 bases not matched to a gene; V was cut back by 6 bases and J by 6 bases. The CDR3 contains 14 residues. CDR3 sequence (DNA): TGTGCCAGCAGCCTAGCGGGGGGAGGTGATACGCAGTATTTT. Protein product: CASSLAGGGDTQYF.

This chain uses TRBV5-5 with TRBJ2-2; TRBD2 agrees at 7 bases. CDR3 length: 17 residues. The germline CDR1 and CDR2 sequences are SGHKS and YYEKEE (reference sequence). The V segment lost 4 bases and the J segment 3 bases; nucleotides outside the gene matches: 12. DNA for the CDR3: TGTGCCAGCAGCCAACCTTCCGGGGGAGGGGACACCGGGGAGCTGTTTTTT. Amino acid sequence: CASSQPSGGGDTGELFF.

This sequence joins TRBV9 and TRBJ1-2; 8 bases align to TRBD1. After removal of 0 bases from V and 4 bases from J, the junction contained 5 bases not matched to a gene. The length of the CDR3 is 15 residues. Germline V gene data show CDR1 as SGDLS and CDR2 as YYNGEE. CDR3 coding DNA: TGTGCCAGCAGCGTAGGGGGACAGGACCCCTATGGCTACACCTTC. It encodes CASSVGGQDPYGYTF.

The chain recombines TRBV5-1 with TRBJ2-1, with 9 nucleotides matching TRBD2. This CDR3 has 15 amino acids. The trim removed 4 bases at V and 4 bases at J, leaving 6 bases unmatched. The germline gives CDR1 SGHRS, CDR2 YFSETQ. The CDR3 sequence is CASSQGLALYNEQFF. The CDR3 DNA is TGCGCCAGCAGCCAAGGACTAGCGTTGTACAATGAGCAGTTCTTC.

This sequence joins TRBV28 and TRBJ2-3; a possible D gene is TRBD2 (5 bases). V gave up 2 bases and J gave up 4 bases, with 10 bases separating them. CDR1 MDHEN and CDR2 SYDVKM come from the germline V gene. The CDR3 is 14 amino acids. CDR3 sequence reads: CASSLDPRADTQYF. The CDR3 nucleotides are TGTGCCAGCAGTTTAGACCCGAGGGCAGATACGCAGTATTTT.

This CDR3 reads CASSQDGGQGGGTNVLTF. Here the CDR3 DNA reads TGCGCCAGCAGCCAAGATGGGGGACAGGGTGGGGGGACCAACGTCCTGACTTTC. The chain recombines TRBV4-1 with TRBJ2-6, with TRBD1 matching 9 bases. The germline V gene encodes CDR1 MGHRA and CDR2 YSYEKL. V shed 0 bases, J shed 8 bases, and the junction held 11 bases outside the gene matches. The CDR3 has 18 residues.

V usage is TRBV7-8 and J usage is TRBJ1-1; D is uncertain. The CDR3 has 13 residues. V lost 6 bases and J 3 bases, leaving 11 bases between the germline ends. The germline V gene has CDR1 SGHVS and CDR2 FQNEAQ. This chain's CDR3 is CASSFEAYTEAFF. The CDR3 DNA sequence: TGTGCCAGCAGTTTTGAGGCGTACACTGAAGCTTTCTTT.

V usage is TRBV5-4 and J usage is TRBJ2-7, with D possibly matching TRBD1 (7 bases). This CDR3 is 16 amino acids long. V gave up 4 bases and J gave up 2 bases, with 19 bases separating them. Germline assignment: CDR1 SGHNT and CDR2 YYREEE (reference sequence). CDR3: CASSTRRDSLAYEQYF. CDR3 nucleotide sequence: TGTGCCAGCAGCACTCGGAGGGACAGCCTTGCCTACGAGCAGTACTTC.

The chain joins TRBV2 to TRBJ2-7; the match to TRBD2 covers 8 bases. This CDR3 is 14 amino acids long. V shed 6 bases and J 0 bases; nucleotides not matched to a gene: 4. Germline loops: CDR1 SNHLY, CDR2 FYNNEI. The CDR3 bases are TGTGCCAGCAGATCGGGGGGGGGCTCCTACGAGCAGTACTTC. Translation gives CASRSGGGSYEQYF. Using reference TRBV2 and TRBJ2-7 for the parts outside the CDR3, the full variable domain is EPEVTQTPSHQVTQMGQEVILRCVPISNHLYFYWYRQILGQKVEFLVSFYNNEISEKSEIFDDQFSVERPDGSNFTLKIRSTKLEDSAMYFCASRSGGGSYEQYFGPGTRLTVT.

CDR3 region: CASSLGQGKTYEQYF. CDR3 nucleotides: TGTGCCAGCAGCCTCGGACAGGGGAAAACCTACGAGCAGTACTTC. J is TRBJ2-7 and V is TRBV5-4, with 9 bases matching TRBD1. CDR3 length: 15 amino acids. CDR1 is SGHNT and CDR2 is YYREEE in the germline V gene (reference sequence). J gave up 2 bases and V 4 bases, and 7 bases lay outside the gene matches.

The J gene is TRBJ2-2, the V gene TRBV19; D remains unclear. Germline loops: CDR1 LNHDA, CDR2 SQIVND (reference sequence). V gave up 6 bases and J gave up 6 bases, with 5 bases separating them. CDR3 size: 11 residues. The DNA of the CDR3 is TGTGCCAGTAGACTGGCCGGGGAGCTGTTTTTT. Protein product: CASRLAGELFF. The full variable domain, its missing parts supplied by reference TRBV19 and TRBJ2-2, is DGGITQSPKYLFRKEGQNVTLSCEQNLNHDAMYWYRQDPGQGLRLIYYSQIVNDFQKGDIAEGYSVSREKKESFPLTVTSAQKNPTAFYLCASRLAGELFFGEGSRLTVL.

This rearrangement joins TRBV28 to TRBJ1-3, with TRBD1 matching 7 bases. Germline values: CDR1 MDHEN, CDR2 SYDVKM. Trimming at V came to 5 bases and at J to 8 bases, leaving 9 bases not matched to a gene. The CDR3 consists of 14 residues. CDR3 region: CASSTGTDDDTIYF. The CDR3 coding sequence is TGTGCCAGCAGTACCGGGACAGATGACGACACCATATATTTT.

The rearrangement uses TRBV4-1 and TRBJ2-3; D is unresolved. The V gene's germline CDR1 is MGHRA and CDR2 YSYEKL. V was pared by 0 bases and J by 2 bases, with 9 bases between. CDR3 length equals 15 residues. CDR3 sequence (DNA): TGCGCCAGCAGCCAAGATCAGGCGCTCACAGATACGCAGTATTTT. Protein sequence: CASSQDQALTDTQYF.

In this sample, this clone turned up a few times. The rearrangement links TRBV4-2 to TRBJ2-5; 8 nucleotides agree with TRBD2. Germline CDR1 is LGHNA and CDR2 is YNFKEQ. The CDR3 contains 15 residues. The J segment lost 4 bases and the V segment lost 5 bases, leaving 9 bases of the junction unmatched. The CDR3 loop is CASSGRLASGETQYF. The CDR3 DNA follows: TGTGCCAGCAGCGGACGACTAGCGAGTGGAGAGACCCAGTACTTC.